This T cell receptor beta chain was obtained from a study of Graves' ophthalmopathy and Graves' hyperthyroidism. Study in general: Stable hyperthyroidism referred to disease that showed no ophthalmopathy within 18 months of follow-up.

The study's findings and limits: Predictions made by the model for ophthalmopathy progression reached approximately 71% sensitivity and 72% to 85% specificity.

This clonotype was observed a few times. Its cognate antigen is unknown. Using RNA transcripts, the TCR beta CDR3 regions were amplified. An initial RT-PCR round employing HTBI primers preceded a second-round multiplex PCR. TCRdb re-called the multiplex PCR reads through MiXCR, storing one row per CDR3 protein. The data contain 1 million to 1.3 million distinct CDR3 sequences, about 38% of them seen just once; the ten biggest clones take up approximately 12%. The authors enrolled newly diagnosed hyperthyroidism patients aged 18 to 65 with under 2 months' duration. Germline CDR1 is SQVTM and CDR2 is ANQGSEA. With V trimmed by 4 bases and J by 5 bases, 4 bases remained unmatched. The CDR3 sequence is 13 residues long.

The rearrangement uses TRBV29-1 and TRBJ2-5; 10 bases fit TRBD1. The TCR comes from an adult man with Graves' hyperthyroidism. Sequencing was performed on peripheral blood or thyroid tissue (not recorded which). The CDR3 protein is CSVGTGGFETQYF. In DNA form, the CDR3 reads TGCAGCGTTGGGACAGGGGGATTCGAGACCCAGTACTTC.